This passage covers 15 T cell receptor beta chains from one sample sequenced in a study of immune evolution from preneoplasia to lung adenocarcinoma. Sequencing was performed with immunoSEQ multiplex PCR; in TCRdb, only in-frame clones are kept and a portion is missing. The table has around 40,000 clones, less than 80% seen once. The specimen sequenced was FFPE invasive lung adenocarcinoma tissue. The receptors were gathered from a person in their sixties or seventies with lung adenocarcinoma.

In DNA, the CDR3 is TGCGCCAGCAGCCAAGGTTTTGGTGGGAGTTCCACCGGGGAGCTGTTTTTT. This translates into CASSQGFGGSSTGELFF. The chain has TRBV4-1 and TRBJ2-2; a possible D gene is TRBD2 (5 bases). Trimming took 1 base from V and 4 from J, leaving 16 bases between them. This CDR3 has 17 amino acids. The germline CDR1 and CDR2 sequences are MGHRA and YSYEKL.

The table lists this clone with a few counts. The V and J genes are TRBV7-8 and TRBJ2-7; either TRBD1 or TRBD2 may supply D (6 bases each). Germline V CDR1 and CDR2: SGHVS, FQNEAQ. The germline V and J ends were trimmed by 4 bases and 5 bases, with 18 bases remaining between them. There are 15 residues in the CDR3. Written as DNA, the CDR3 is TGTGCCAGCAGCTCCCAGTTGGGGGGCTTGAACGAGCAGTACTTC. It encodes CASSSQLGGLNEQYF. The full variable domain, completed using reference TRBV7-8 and TRBJ2-7, is GAGVSQSPRYKVAKRGQDVALRCDPISGHVSLFWYQQALGQGPEFLTYFQNEAQLDKSGLPSDRFFAERPEGSVSTLKIQRTQQEDSAVYLCASSSQLGGLNEQYFGPGTRLTVT.

The V call is TRBV6-5, the J call TRBJ2-7, with 8 nucleotides matching TRBD1. This CDR3 spans 16 amino acids. V dropped 4 bases and J dropped 0; count of bases not matched to a gene: 8. Per the germline V gene, CDR1 is MNHEY and CDR2 is SVGAGI. The CDR3 loop is CASSSPGQGHSYEQYF. In DNA form, the CDR3 reads TGTGCCAGCAGTTCTCCCGGACAGGGACACTCCTACGAGCAGTACTTC.

This clone occurred once. The chain links TRBV10-3 to TRBJ2-5; D not resolved. There are 13 residues in the CDR3. V was shortened by 2 bases and J by 0 bases, with 4 bases between the two germline ends. The germline CDR1 and CDR2 sequences are ENHRY and SYGVKD. The CDR3 sequence is CAISEAYQETQYF. In nucleotides, the CDR3 is TGTGCCATCAGTGAGGCGTACCAAGAGACCCAGTACTTC.

About this clone: The junction does not match germline at one end; this may be a read error. The rearrangement uses TRBV7-7 and TRBJ2-5; 9 nucleotides align to TRBD2. The length of the CDR3 is 14 residues. In germline, CDR1 is SSHAT, CDR2 FNYEAQ (reference sequence). CDR3 bases: TGTGCTAGCAGCTTGACTAGCGGACAAGAGACCCAGTACTTC. Residues: CASSLTSGQETQYF.

This clone was observed a handful of times. The sample carries other DNA sequences with the same CDR3. V and J are TRBV28 and TRBJ1-5, with D tentatively TRBD1 (5 bases). The V gene's germline CDR1 is MDHEN and CDR2 SYDVKM. V was pared by 6 bases and J by 8 bases, with 20 bases between. This CDR3 contains 15 residues. Here the CDR3 DNA reads TGTGCCAGCAGAACCTCCGACAGTGGACTTGAGCCCCAGCATTTT. Its protein is CASRTSDSGLEPQHF.

This rearrangement joins TRBV30 to TRBJ2-5, with D uncertain. The length of the CDR3 is 13 residues. V lost 3 bases, J lost 0 bases, and 8 bases lay in between. Germline CDR1 GTSNPN, CDR2 SVGIG (reference sequence). The DNA of the CDR3 is TGTGCCTGGAGAGAGAAGCACCAAGAGACCCAGTACTTC. Amino acids: CAWREKHQETQYF. Full variable domain (missing parts from reference TRBV30 and TRBJ2-5): SQTIHQWPATLVQPVGSPLSLECTVEGTSNPNLYWYRQAAGRGLQLLFYSVGIGQISSEVPQNLSASRPQDRQFILSSKKLLLSDSGFYLCAWREKHQETQYFGPGTRLLVL.

J is TRBJ2-1 and V is TRBV28; the match to TRBD2 covers 9 bases. Germline loops: CDR1 MDHEN, CDR2 SYDVKM. The ends lost 8 bases at V and 8 bases at J; junction bases unmatched: 7. The CDR3 has 13 residues. For the CDR3, the DNA is TGTGCCAGCTCGATAGCGGGAGAGGATGAGCAGTTCTTC. Translated, it gives CASSIAGEDEQFF.

The chain joins TRBV7-2 to TRBJ1-2, with TRBD1 as a possible D gene (6 bases). The germline CDR1 and CDR2 sequences are SGHTA and FQGNSA. Trimming took 0 bases from V and 5 from J, leaving 10 bases between them. The CDR3 runs 14 residues. CDR3 amino acids: CASSLAPGAYGYTF. The CDR3 bases are TGTGCCAGCAGCTTAGCACCAGGGGCGTATGGCTACACCTTC.

The V gene is TRBV11-2, the J gene TRBJ1-1; D possibly corresponds to TRBD1 (6 bases). CDR3 size: 17 residues. Germline CDR1 is SGHAT and CDR2 is FQNNGV. Trimming removed 5 bases at V and 0 bases at J, with 19 bases between. The CDR3 spells CASSPGGQGKVNTEAFF. DNA for the CDR3: TGTGCCAGCAGCCCCGGGGGCCAGGGAAAGGTGAACACTGAAGCTTTCTTT.

The chain is built from TRBV5-1 and TRBJ1-1; D is ambiguous. CDR1 SGHRS and CDR2 YFSETQ come from the germline V gene. The CDR3 covers 14 residues. The ends were cut back, 2 bases at V and 0 bases at J, with 8 bases in the middle. The CDR3 coding sequence is TGCGCCAGCAGCTTCGGAAGCATGAACACTGAAGCTTTCTTT. Encoded protein: CASSFGSMNTEAFF.

V is TRBV14 and J is TRBJ2-1; D call uncertain. The CDR3 is made up of 16 amino acids. CDR1 SGHDN and CDR2 FVKESK come from the germline V gene. V lost 1 base, J lost 0 bases, and 10 bases lay in between. CDR3 amino acids: CASSQADVFSYNEQFF. CDR3 in DNA: TGTGCCAGCAGCCAAGCCGACGTTTTCTCCTACAATGAGCAGTTCTTC.

Regarding this clone: A much larger clone sits a single nucleotide away, making a read error possible. The genes are TRBV4-2 and TRBJ2-2; the D is unclear. The CDR3 is 13 amino acids. The germline V and J ends were trimmed by 0 bases and 5 bases, with 4 bases remaining between them. The germline gives CDR1 LGHNA, CDR2 YNFKEQ. CDR3 DNA sequence: TGTGCCAGCAGCCAAGAGGCAACCGGGGAGCTGTTTTTT. Its protein is CASSQEATGELFF.

The rearrangement uses TRBV6-5 and TRBJ2-7; TRBD2 might be the D (7 bases). The germline gives CDR1 MNHEY, CDR2 SVGAGI. The CDR3 totals 15 residues. V lost 5 bases to trimming and J lost 3 bases, with 17 bases between them. The CDR3 reads CASSRERRGGYEQYF. The CDR3 nucleotides are TGTGCCAGCAGTAGGGAACGGAGGGGGGGCTACGAGCAGTACTTC.

This chain links TRBV6-5 with TRBJ2-2; possible D gene TRBD2, 5 bases. V lost 11 bases and J 1 base, leaving 17 bases between the germline ends. The germline V gene encodes CDR1 MNHEY and CDR2 SVGAGI. This CDR3 has 15 residues. The CDR3 DNA reads TGTGCCGCCCAACATTGGAGGCAGAACACCGGGGAGCTGTTTTTT. Protein sequence: CAAQHWRQNTGELFF.